The 21 T cell receptor beta chains presented below share a single source sample, sequenced in a study of cytomegalovirus exposure and HLA in healthy donors. The primer mix had 60 Vbeta and 13 Jbeta primers. Assay used: immunoSEQ multiplex PCR; TCRdb lists only in-frame clones, some missing. The data hold hundreds of thousands of clones, with about 80% observed a single time. Input material: PBMCs. Source of these receptors: a male donor in good health and CMV-seronegative.

The chain combines TRBV28 with TRBJ2-7; D might be TRBD1 (5 bases). The CDR3 is made up of 14 amino acids. Trimming stripped 6 bases from V and 3 bases from J, with 15 bases between. In germline, CDR1 is MDHEN, CDR2 SYDVKM. The CDR3 spells CASRPEGQGYEQYF. For the CDR3, the DNA is TGTGCCAGCAGACCTGAAGGGCAGGGCTACGAGCAGTACTTC.

The chain recombines TRBV29-1 with TRBJ1-2, with D unclear. There are 12 residues in the CDR3. Looked up from germline, CDR1 is SQVTM and CDR2 is ANQGSEA. V lost 7 bases, J lost 9 bases, and 18 bases lay in between. The CDR3 sequence is CSGYGGRMSYTF. The CDR3 DNA follows: TGCAGCGGTTATGGAGGCCGTATGAGCTACACCTTC.

The rearrangement uses TRBV28 and TRBJ1-2; D unclear. Germline CDR1 and CDR2: MDHEN and SYDVKM. The CDR3 extends over 13 amino acids. The V and J ends lost 5 bases and 1 base respectively, with 8 bases between them. CDR3 in amino acids: CASSTRDNYGYTF. In DNA form, the CDR3 reads TGTGCCAGCAGTACACGGGATAACTATGGCTACACCTTC.

This chain joins TRBV30 and TRBJ2-3, with 9 bases fitting TRBD2. V lost 5 bases and J lost 1; bases outside the gene matches: 7. CDR1 GTSNPN and CDR2 SVGIG come from the germline V gene (reference sequence). The CDR3 has 15 amino acids. This CDR3 reads CAWAGGILGTDTQYF. The CDR3, as DNA: TGTGCCTGGGCGGGGGGGATACTCGGCACAGATACGCAGTATTTT.

The CDR3 is CASKGVRANEKLFF. The DNA for the CDR3 is TGTGCCAGCAAGGGGGTTAGGGCTAATGAAAAACTGTTTTTT. The chain has TRBV25-1 and TRBJ1-4; TRBD1 is a possible D gene (6 bases). Deletions cut 7 bases from V and 3 bases from J, with 12 bases between. Per the germline V gene, CDR1 is MGHDK and CDR2 is SYGVNS. This CDR3 contains 14 residues.

This clone was recorded once. J is TRBJ2-3 and V is TRBV7-9; 10 bases align to TRBD1. The CDR3 consists of 13 residues. The germline V gene has CDR1 SEHNR and CDR2 FQNEAQ (reference sequence). Losses at the gene ends were 5 bases for V and 4 bases for J; bases not matched to a gene: 0. CDR3 coding DNA: TGTGCCAGCAGCGACAGGGGGCCAGATACGCAGTATTTT. As protein: CASSDRGPDTQYF. Looking up the rest from reference TRBV7-9 and TRBJ2-3 gives the full variable domain: DTGVSQNPRHKITKRGQNVTFRCDPISEHNRLYWYRQTLGQGPEFLTYFQNEAQLEKSRLLSDRFSAERPKGSFSTLEIQRTEQGDSAMYLCASSDRGPDTQYFGPGTRLTVL.

This clone has more than one count but fewer than ten. The V and J genes are TRBV27 and TRBJ1-5; 9 positions match TRBD1. The CDR3 has 17 residues. V dropped 0 bases and J dropped 0; count of bases not matched to a gene: 3. Germline-derived CDR1 and CDR2 are MNHEY and SMNVEV (reference sequence). CDR3 residues: CASSLSMTGGSNQPQHF. CDR3 in DNA: TGTGCCAGCAGTTTATCGATGACAGGGGGTAGCAATCAGCCCCAGCATTTT.

In this sample, this clone turned up a few times. This chain links TRBV4-2 with TRBJ2-2; no definite D call. Germline CDR1 is LGHNA and CDR2 is YNFKEQ. The CDR3 loop spans 16 amino acids. The V end was cut by 1 base, the J end by 7 bases, with 16 bases between. The CDR3 protein is CASSQAPDFLYGELFF. The DNA for the CDR3 is TGTGCCAGCAGCCAAGCGCCAGACTTCCTCTACGGGGAGCTGTTTTTT.

V is TRBV6-4 and J is TRBJ1-1; TRBD1 matches at 7 bases. The CDR3 contains 15 residues. Germline V CDR1 and CDR2: MRHNA, SNTAGT. V lost 5 bases to trimming and J lost 8 bases; unmatched junction nucleotides: 14. This CDR3 is CASSPTTGAGAEAFF. The CDR3 coding sequence is TGTGCCAGCAGTCCCACCACAGGGGCCGGGGCCGAAGCTTTCTTT.

This clone occurred once. The chain carries TRBV7-3 and TRBJ2-1; 10 bases align to TRBD2. The ends lost 2 bases at V and 10 bases at J; junction bases unmatched: 23. Germline V gives CDR1 SGHTA, CDR2 FQGTGA. The CDR3 covers 20 residues. The chain's CDR3 is CASSLRPRASGRLRWEEQFF. CDR3 nucleotides: TGTGCCAGCAGCTTACGTCCGCGAGCTAGCGGGAGATTACGATGGGAGGAGCAGTTCTTC.

The rearrangement joins TRBV19 to TRBJ2-3, with 8 bases that match TRBD1. With 8 bases clipped from V and 2 bases from J, the junction kept 9 bases outside the gene matches. The CDR3 length is 15 residues. Germline loops: CDR1 LNHDA, CDR2 SQIVND (reference sequence). The CDR3 DNA reads as TGTGCCAGTGAACGGACAGGGCCCAACACAGATACGCAGTATTTT. Residues: CASERTGPNTDTQYF. The full variable domain, completed using reference TRBV19 and TRBJ2-3, is DGGITQSPKYLFRKEGQNVTLSCEQNLNHDAMYWYRQDPGQGLRLIYYSQIVNDFQKGDIAEGYSVSREKKESFPLTVTSAQKNPTAFYLCASERTGPNTDTQYFGPGTRLTVL.

This clone was counted between two and nine times. V gene TRBV18 combines with J gene TRBJ2-7; weak D call: TRBD1 (5 bases). CDR3 length: 16 amino acids. CDR1 is KGHSH and CDR2 is LQKENI in the germline V gene. Trimming left V 2 bases short and J 0 bases short, with 14 bases between. The CDR3 protein is CASSPVQGQSSYEQYF. The CDR3 bases are TGTGCCAGCTCACCAGTCCAGGGCCAATCCTCCTACGAGCAGTACTTC.

V is TRBV9 and J is TRBJ2-1; TRBD2 aligns across 13 bases. Germline assignment: CDR1 SGDLS and CDR2 YYNGEE. The CDR3 extends over 15 amino acids. With 2 bases clipped from V and 8 bases from J, the junction kept 4 bases outside the gene matches. CDR3 sequence: CASSVGTSGADEQFF. The CDR3 region has the DNA TGTGCCAGCAGCGTCGGGACTAGCGGGGCGGATGAGCAGTTCTTC.

This chain uses TRBV5-1 with TRBJ1-3; D is unresolved. Per germline, CDR1 SGHRS and CDR2 YFSETQ. The CDR3 loop spans 14 amino acids. The germline V and J ends were trimmed by 10 bases and 3 bases, with 17 bases remaining between them. CDR3 bases: TGCGCCTCAACTCCGGGAGGCAGTGGAAACACCATATATTTT. Amino acid sequence: CASTPGGSGNTIYF. Based on the CDR3 plus reference TRBV5-1 and TRBJ1-3, the full variable domain is KAGVTQTPRYLIKTRGQQVTLSCSPISGHRSVSWYQQTPGQGLQFLFEYFSETQRNKGNFPGRFSGRQFSNSRSEMNVSTLELGDSALYLCASTPGGSGNTIYFGEGSWLTVV.

This clone appeared once. The chain combines TRBV28 with TRBJ1-2; TRBD1 matches at 7 bases. V dropped 6 bases and J dropped 1; count of bases not matched to a gene: 8. Germline V lookup: CDR1 MDHEN, CDR2 SYDVKM. CDR3 size: 15 residues. CDR3 DNA sequence: TGTGCCAGCAGCCATACAGGGGAGGATAACTATGGCTACACCTTC. The encoded protein is CASSHTGEDNYGYTF.

The chain has TRBV29-1 and TRBJ2-1; 8 nucleotides match TRBD2. The V and J ends lost 1 base and 8 bases, in that order; junction bases with no gene match: 13. The CDR3 sequence is 16 residues long. From germline, CDR1 is SQVTM and CDR2 ANQGSEA. CDR3 DNA sequence: TGCAGCGTTGAAGGGACTAGCTATTCCGTCGAGGATGAGCAGTTCTTC. Its translation is CSVEGTSYSVEDEQFF.

The chain couples TRBV11-2 to TRBJ1-2; D is undetermined. Trimming pared 5 bases from V and 0 bases from J, leaving 19 bases between. CDR3 length equals 17 residues. Germline V lookup: CDR1 SGHAT, CDR2 FQNNGV. CDR3 coding DNA: TGTGCCAGCAGCCCGACGCCGGGAGGATCAGCTAACTATGGCTACACCTTC. Protein: CASSPTPGGSANYGYTF. Based on the CDR3 plus reference TRBV11-2 and TRBJ1-2, the full variable domain is EAGVAQSPRYKIIEKRQSVAFWCNPISGHATLYWYQQILGQGPKLLIQFQNNGVVDDSQLPKDRFSAERLKGVDSTLKIQPAKLEDSAVYLCASSPTPGGSANYGYTFGSGTRLTVV.

This clone was detected once. The chain uses TRBV21-1 and TRBJ2-7; the D call TRBD1 from the table was never checked on the DNA. TRBV21-1 is a known pseudogene. CDR3 length equals 14 residues. The CDR3 loop is CASSKGGRDYEQYF. The CDR3 DNA reads TGTGCCAGCAGCAAAGGGGGGCGCGACTACGAGCAGTACTTC.

The chain links TRBV9 to TRBJ2-5; the match to TRBD1 covers 7 bases. The CDR3 contains 18 residues. J was trimmed by 2 bases and V by 3 bases; bases with no gene match: 16. Looked up from germline, CDR1 is SGDLS and CDR2 is YYNGEE. The CDR3 region has the DNA TGTGCCAGCAGCGGCGGAGTGAGGGGGCTTTTAGAGCAAGAGACCCAGTACTTC. Amino acid sequence: CASSGGVRGLLEQETQYF.

Comments on this clone: This sample includes further DNA sequences coding for the same CDR3. The V gene is TRBV18, the J gene TRBJ1-4, with D possibly matching TRBD1 (5 bases). Trimming took off 3 bases at V and 5 bases at J, with 7 bases between the two ends. The germline V gene has CDR1 KGHSH and CDR2 LQKENI. The CDR3 sequence is 13 residues long. CDR3 in DNA: TGTGCCAGCTCACCGGGGGGGAATGAAAAACTGTTTTTT. This encodes CASSPGGNEKLFF.

This clone was observed once. The V and J genes are TRBV5-4 and TRBJ2-3; perhaps TRBD2 as D (7 bases). The V gene's germline CDR1 is SGHNT and CDR2 YYREEE (reference sequence). Between the trimmed V and J ends, which lost 2 bases and 6 bases, there was a span of 13 bases. The CDR3 spans 14 residues. CDR3 region: CASSFNGGPDTQYF. The CDR3 DNA follows: TGTGCCAGCAGCTTCAACGGGGGGCCCGATACGCAGTATTTT.